This TCR beta chain stems from a study of CD8 T cell repertoires and HIV-1 epitope variants. Whole-study context: Tested: three Gag epitope families, Nef HW9 and YT9.

V shed 7 bases, J shed 4 bases, and the junction held 12 bases outside the gene matches. The CDR3 consists of 15 residues. CDR1 is MDHEN, CDR2 SYDVKM, per germline. TCRdb's copy holds only in-frame clones and misses some; the assay was immunoSEQ multiplex PCR. Here the sample spans under 100,000 clones, roughly four fifths being singletons. The TCR was taken from a male donor with HIV. The chain employs TRBV28 and TRBJ2-7; 8 nucleotides agree with TRBD1. Specimen: uncultured baseline CD8+ T cells from peripheral blood mononuclear cells (PBMCs). The CDR3: CASTSPTGGLYEQYF. The CDR3 nucleotides are TGTGCCAGCACCTCACCAACAGGGGGGTTGTACGAGCAGTACTTC.